The following is a T cell receptor (beta chain) sequence with its context. Its antigen is not known. A much larger clonotype is one base distant, so this may be a read error. This sample stems from a study of T cells in Graves' hyperthyroidism and ophthalmopathy. CDR1 is DFQATT, CDR2 SNEGSKA, per germline (reference sequence). The V gene end was trimmed by 0 bases and the J gene end by 5 bases; junction bases not matched to a gene: 11. This CDR3 has 16 amino acids. The study's findings and limits: Most clonotypes expanded in the thyroid (above 0.001) were also present in blood.

The source material, RNA transcripts, was used to amplify TCR beta CDR3 regions. The primer set for the first-round RT-PCR of the TCR CDR3 was HTBI. Using its own MiXCR run on the multiplex PCR reads, TCRdb lists one record per CDR3 protein. The sample includes 500,000 to 800,000 distinct CDR3 sequences, more than 14% of them seen just once. This TCR was recovered from a woman in her forties or fifties with Graves' ophthalmopathy. The gene calls are TRBV20-1 and TRBJ2-5; 8 nucleotides match TRBD2. The sequenced material came from blood. The CDR3 loop is CSAREPVAGRRETQYF. In nucleotides, the CDR3 is TGCAGTGCTAGAGAGCCGGTAGCGGGAAGACGGGAGACCCAGTACTTC.